Following are 16 T cell receptor beta chains from one sample sequenced in a study of OX40 agonist ivuxolimab in advanced cancers. Method: immunoSEQ multiplex PCR; TCRdb's copy keeps in-frame clones and lacks some. The table includes about 40,000 clones, around four fifths detected once. The starting material was CD4+ or CD8+ T cells sorted from blood, obtained in a trial of the OX40 agonist ivuxolimab. The receptors were sampled from an adult with an advanced solid tumor such as melanoma, head and neck, liver or kidney cancer.

This chain connects TRBV18 to TRBJ2-3; D gene uncertain. This CDR3 region has 12 residues. Germline V gene sequence: CDR1 KGHSH, CDR2 LQKENI. Trimming pared 3 bases from V and 2 bases from J, leaving 3 bases between. In DNA, the CDR3 is TGTGCCAGCTCACCGTACACAGATACGCAGTATTTT. It codes for CASSPYTDTQYF.

The gene calls are TRBV11-2 and TRBJ2-7; D is perhaps TRBD2 (6 bases). Germline V lookup: CDR1 SGHAT, CDR2 FQNNGV. Trimming removed 7 bases at V and 5 bases at J, with 18 bases between. There are 14 residues in the CDR3. The CDR3 coding sequence is TGTGCCAGCACCCCACCCTACGGGGGAGACGAGCAGTACTTC. Its translation is CASTPPYGGDEQYF.

The rearrangement links TRBV5-8 to TRBJ1-2; D gene ambiguous. The CDR3 consists of 15 residues. The V and J ends lost 6 bases and 0 bases respectively, with 15 bases between them. Germline V gene data show CDR1 as SGHTS and CDR2 as YDEGEE. The CDR3 loop is CASTLGRLANYGYTF. The CDR3 nucleotides read TGTGCCAGCACCCTCGGCCGGCTAGCTAACTATGGCTACACCTTC. Combining the CDR3 with reference TRBV5-8 and TRBJ1-2 gives the whole variable domain EAGVTQSPTHLIKTRGQQATLRCSPISGHTSVYWYQQALGLGLQFLLWYDEGEERNRGNFPPRFSGRQFPNYSSELNVNALELEDSALYLCASTLGRLANYGYTFGSGTRLTVV.

The chain joins TRBV6-1 to TRBJ2-7; no definite D call. This CDR3 is 12 amino acids long. Germline CDR1 is MNHNS and CDR2 is SASEGT. Deletions cut 4 bases from V and 4 bases from J, with 8 bases between. This CDR3 is CASSGPQYEQYF. DNA for the CDR3: TGTGCCAGCAGTGGACCGCAGTACGAGCAGTACTTC.

The chain links TRBV28 to TRBJ2-2; no clear D gene. The CDR3 runs to 14 residues. Trimming pared 1 base from V and 6 bases from J, leaving 9 bases between. CDR1 is MDHEN and CDR2 is SYDVKM in the germline V gene. The CDR3 region has the DNA TGTGCCAGCAGTTTATCAGGTACCGCCGGGGAGCTGTTTTTT. Translating gives CASSLSGTAGELFF.

This clone was counted once. V is TRBV4-1 and J is TRBJ2-5; 11 bases match TRBD2. V lost 1 base to trimming and J lost 2 bases; unmatched junction nucleotides: 0. Per germline, CDR1 MGHRA and CDR2 YSYEKL. This CDR3 is 15 amino acids long. CDR3 nucleotides: TGCGCCAGCAGCCAAGGACTAGCGGGACAAGAGACCCAGTACTTC. Protein product: CASSQGLAGQETQYF.

V is TRBV11-3 and J is TRBJ2-7; 7 nucleotides line up with TRBD2. The length of the CDR3 is 15 residues. V was clipped by 6 bases and J by 6 bases; unmatched bases: 14. Per the germline V gene, CDR1 is SGHNT and CDR2 is YENEEA. Here the CDR3 DNA reads TGTGCCAGCAGTCCCCGGGGGGAGCACCCACGCGAGCAGTACTTC. Its translation is CASSPRGEHPREQYF.

This clone was recorded once. J is TRBJ2-3 and V is TRBV6-5, with D tentatively TRBD2 (5 bases). Trimming left V 6 bases short and J 0 bases short, with 7 bases between. The CDR3 extends over 13 amino acids. CDR1 is MNHEY and CDR2 is SVGAGI in the germline V gene. CDR3 DNA sequence: TGTGCCAGCAGCCGGGATAGCACAGATACGCAGTATTTT. This translates into CASSRDSTDTQYF.

The chain recombines TRBV11-3 with TRBJ2-6; tentatively, D is TRBD1 (6 bases). The CDR3 runs 17 residues. Germline V gene sequence: CDR1 SGHNT, CDR2 YENEEA. Trimming cost V 5 bases and J 0 bases, with 14 bases left between them. CDR3: CASSPSPDSSGANVLTF. The CDR3 DNA follows: TGTGCCAGCAGCCCCTCCCCGGACAGCTCTGGGGCCAACGTCCTGACTTTC.

The chain combines TRBV2 with TRBJ2-7, with 12 bases identical to TRBD1. The CDR3 is made up of 15 amino acids. After removal of 2 bases from V and 7 bases from J, the junction contained 6 bases not matched to a gene. CDR1 SNHLY and CDR2 FYNNEI come from the germline V gene. CDR3 amino acids: CASSEMGQGAGEQYF. CDR3 nucleotide sequence: TGTGCCAGCAGTGAAATGGGACAGGGGGCAGGGGAGCAGTACTTC.

This clone was seen only a few times. V and J are TRBV5-1 and TRBJ1-5; D is uncertain. Looked up from germline, CDR1 is SGHRS and CDR2 is YFSETQ. The CDR3 covers 18 residues. V gave up 0 bases and J gave up 2 bases, with 18 bases separating them. CDR3 protein: CASSLEQFLSVCNQPQHF. CDR3 DNA sequence: TGCGCCAGCAGCTTGGAACAGTTCTTATCCGTCTGCAATCAGCCCCAGCATTTT.

V and J are TRBV2 and TRBJ2-7, with 8 bases matching TRBD1. Germline V CDR1 and CDR2: SNHLY, FYNNEI. V lost 8 bases, J lost 4 bases, and 4 bases stayed unmatched. CDR3 length: 12 residues. CDR3 residues: CASQGAGYEQYF. The CDR3 coding sequence is TGTGCCAGCCAGGGGGCTGGGTACGAGCAGTACTTC.

The rearrangement links TRBV5-4 to TRBJ2-5; D may be TRBD1 or TRBD2 (5 bases each). The CDR3 covers 13 residues. V was trimmed by 1 base and J by 5 bases, leaving 9 bases between them. CDR1 SGHNT and CDR2 YYREEE come from the germline V gene (reference sequence). The CDR3 protein is CASSLRGGETQYF. CDR3 DNA sequence: TGTGCCAGCAGCTTGCGGGGCGGGGAGACCCAGTACTTC.

The chain uses TRBV7-8 and TRBJ2-2; 7 bases align to TRBD1. V was clipped by 1 base and J by 3 bases; unmatched bases: 2. The germline gives CDR1 SGHVS, CDR2 FQNEAQ. CDR3 length: 15 residues. CDR3 in DNA: TGTGCCAGCAGCTTAGGACAGGGACACACCGGGGAGCTGTTTTTT. It is translated as CASSLGQGHTGELFF.

The chain recombines TRBV19 with TRBJ1-4; D is undetermined. Germline lookup yields CDR1 LNHDA and CDR2 SQIVND (reference sequence). The CDR3 is 15 amino acids. Between the trimmed V and J ends, which lost 3 bases and 0 bases, there was a span of 8 bases. The CDR3 protein is CASSIQRSTNEKLFF. The CDR3, as DNA: TGTGCCAGTAGTATTCAGAGGTCAACTAATGAAAAACTGTTTTTT.

V usage is TRBV6-5 and J usage is TRBJ1-5, with TRBD1 as a possible D gene (6 bases). The CDR3 is 14 amino acids. Germline values: CDR1 MNHEY, CDR2 SVGAGI. Trimming stripped 6 bases from V and 2 bases from J, with 11 bases between. For the CDR3, the DNA is TGTGCCAGCAGCCAGGACAGAGGCAATCAGCCCCAGCATTTT. This gives the protein CASSQDRGNQPQHF.